Shown below are 16 T cell receptor beta chains from a single sample sequenced in a study of blood T cell repertoires in COVID-19. Assay used: immunoSEQ multiplex PCR; TCRdb lists only in-frame clones, some missing. The sample carries 300,000 to 350,000 clones, 90% recorded once. What was sequenced was peripheral blood. These receptors were taken from a woman aged 25-40 years with COVID-19, enrolled during active disease.

The CDR3 reads CAWSGDLNTEAFF. CDR3 coding DNA: TGTGCCTGGAGTGGGGACTTGAACACTGAAGCTTTCTTT. The chain employs TRBV30 and TRBJ1-1; D may be TRBD1 (5 bases). Deletions cut 1 base from V and 0 bases from J, with 6 bases between. Germline V lookup: CDR1 GTSNPN, CDR2 SVGIG (reference sequence). This CDR3 is 13 amino acids long.

J is TRBJ1-3 and V is TRBV5-1; D ambiguous. The germline V and J ends were trimmed by 0 bases and 4 bases, with 11 bases remaining between them. The germline V gene has CDR1 SGHRS and CDR2 YFSETQ. This CDR3 spans 15 amino acids. In DNA form, the CDR3 reads TGCGCCAGCAGCTTGGCCCCAGGCAGGGGAAACACCATATATTTT. This translates into CASSLAPGRGNTIYF.

The gene calls are TRBV19 and TRBJ2-3; D is possibly TRBD1 (7 bases). The CDR3 is 18 residues long. Between the trimmed V and J ends, which lost 5 bases and 0 bases, there was a span of 21 bases. Germline V gene sequence: CDR1 LNHDA, CDR2 SQIVND (reference sequence). The CDR3 sequence: CASSGGATGTPSTDTQYF. Here the CDR3 DNA reads TGTGCCAGTAGTGGTGGTGCGACAGGGACTCCTAGCACAGATACGCAGTATTTT.

The chain carries TRBV3-1 (or the pseudogene TRBV3-2) and TRBJ2-6; no reliable D call. The CDR3 covers 17 residues. The V end was cut by 3 bases, the J end by 0 bases, with 12 bases between. CDR1 is LGHDT and CDR2 is YNNKEL in the germline V gene (reference sequence). The CDR3 coding sequence is TGTGCCAGCAGCCAGGTTAGAGTTTTCTCTGGGGCCAACGTCCTGACTTTC. Amino acids: CASSQVRVFSGANVLTF.

The rearrangement joins TRBV9 to TRBJ2-1; 7 bases line up with TRBD2. Germline CDR1 and CDR2: SGDLS and YYNGEE. CDR3 length: 15 residues. J gave up 2 bases and V 6 bases, and 8 bases lay outside the gene matches. CDR3 sequence (DNA): TGTGCCAGCACAAAGGGCGGGAGCCCCTACAATGAGCAGTTCTTC. Its translation: CASTKGGSPYNEQFF.

This sequence joins TRBV5-8 and TRBJ1-1; D unresolved. This CDR3 has 14 amino acids. The V end lost 4 bases, the J end lost 1 base, and 11 bases lay between the germline ends. CDR1 and CDR2 from the germline V gene are SGHTS and YDEGEE. CDR3 residues: CASSRHPGNTEAFF. The CDR3 region has the DNA TGTGCCAGCAGCCGACACCCCGGGAACACTGAAGCTTTCTTT.

This chain links TRBV5-5 with TRBJ2-3, with a possible D match to TRBD1 (6 bases). CDR3 length: 14 amino acids. V was pared by 1 base and J by 6 bases, with 12 bases between. Germline CDR1 and CDR2: SGHKS and YYEKEE (reference sequence). The CDR3 DNA reads as TGTGCCAGCAGCTTGCAGGGGAAAGCTGATACGCAGTATTTT. It codes for CASSLQGKADTQYF.

This chain joins TRBV6-5 and TRBJ2-5; tentatively, D is TRBD2 (5 bases). The CDR3 length is 15 residues. Trimming took 6 bases from V and 5 from J, leaving 19 bases between them. CDR1 and CDR2 (germline): MNHEY, SVGAGI. DNA for the CDR3: TGTGCCAGCAGCCCCGGGTCGGGAAAAATTGAGACCCAGTACTTC. It encodes CASSPGSGKIETQYF.

The chain employs TRBV14 and TRBJ2-3; 8 bases match TRBD1. Germline V gene lookup returns CDR1 SGHDN and CDR2 FVKESK. There are 18 residues in the CDR3. V lost 3 bases and J lost 8; bases outside the gene matches: 19. CDR3 nucleotide sequence: TGTGCCAGCAGCCACCTCCCCTACGGACAGGGACCAGGAGGTACGCAGTATTTT. Translated: CASSHLPYGQGPGGTQYF.

The chain employs TRBV7-9 and TRBJ1-6, with D possibly TRBD1 on 5 matching bases. The germline CDR1 and CDR2 sequences are SEHNR and FQNEAQ (reference sequence). The V and J ends lost 5 bases and 7 bases respectively, with 15 bases between them. The CDR3 contains 15 residues. CDR3 nucleotide sequence: TGTGCCAGCAGCCTCAGCGGGGAGGGGAATTCACCCCTCCACTTT. Its translation is CASSLSGEGNSPLHF.

This rearrangement joins TRBV7-2 to TRBJ1-6, with D maybe TRBD1 (5 bases). The CDR3 runs 15 residues. CDR1 and CDR2 from the germline V gene are SGHTA and FQGNSA. V gave up 4 bases and J gave up 2 bases, with 9 bases separating them. CDR3 region: CASSSSRAYNSPLHF. The CDR3 DNA reads as TGTGCCAGCAGCTCCTCCAGGGCCTATAATTCACCCCTCCACTTT.

This sequence joins TRBV7-3 and TRBJ2-1; 8 bases are a match to TRBD2. J gave up 4 bases and V 5 bases, and 7 bases lay outside the gene matches. This CDR3 comprises 15 residues. CDR1 is SGHTA, CDR2 FQGTGA, per germline. CDR3 in DNA: TGTGCCAGCAGCCCGGCTCGGGGGGGATACAATGAGCAGTTCTTC. This translates into CASSPARGGYNEQFF.

The chain joins TRBV19 to TRBJ2-2, with TRBD2 matching over 7 bases. V lost 3 bases to trimming and J lost 4 bases; unmatched junction nucleotides: 5. Germline V gene sequence: CDR1 LNHDA, CDR2 SQIVND (reference sequence). CDR3 length: 15 residues. CDR3 amino acids: CASSISGRATGELFF. The CDR3 DNA follows: TGTGCCAGTAGTATTAGCGGGCGGGCCACCGGGGAGCTGTTTTTT.

The chain carries TRBV3-1 (or the pseudogene TRBV3-2) and TRBJ2-1; TRBD1 might be the D (5 bases). This CDR3 comprises 14 residues. Germline values: CDR1 LGHDT, CDR2 YNNKEL (reference sequence). V was clipped by 3 bases and J by 8 bases, with 14 bases between them. The CDR3 DNA sequence: TGTGCCAGCAGCCAGGGGCACCTTATGGATGAGCAGTTCTTC. Translating it yields CASSQGHLMDEQFF.

This clone has more than one count but fewer than ten. At one end, the junction sequence differs from germline, possibly due to a read error. The rearrangement joins TRBV24-1 to TRBJ1-2, with D possibly TRBD1 on 5 matching bases. The CDR3 consists of 13 residues. From germline, CDR1 is KGHDR and CDR2 SFDVKD. Here the CDR3 reads CATGDVLGRGYTF. In nucleotides, the CDR3 is TGTGCCACCGGTGATGTTTTGGGGCGCGGCTACACCTTC.

The gene calls are TRBV2 and TRBJ1-4; TRBD1 matches 7 bases. This CDR3 has 15 amino acids. V trimming: 6 bases; J trimming: 6 bases; junction bases outside the gene matches: 10. The germline CDR1 and CDR2 sequences are SNHLY and FYNNEI. CDR3 in amino acids: CASRELADRDEKLFF. CDR3 DNA: TGTGCCAGCAGGGAGCTCGCCGACAGGGATGAAAAACTGTTTTTT.